Included here is one T cell receptor beta chain sequence, with context. Trimming cost V 6 bases and J 5 bases, with 10 bases left between them. The CDR3 has 12 amino acids. This sample stems from a study of blood T cell repertoires in COVID-19. Some clones are missing from TCRdb's copy, which holds only in-frame ones; the method was immunoSEQ multiplex PCR. The sample lists over 130,000 clones, 75% to 80% seen once, with roughly 9% in the top ten. The chain combines TRBV12-3 or TRBV12-4 with TRBJ1-1; D is perhaps TRBD1 (6 bases). Sequencing input: peripheral blood. The TCR sequence derives from a woman aged 45 to 65 with active or convalescent COVID-19. The CDR3 bases are TGTGCCAGCAGACCTCAGGGGACTGAAGCTTTCTTT. This translates into CASRPQGTEAFF.